This T cell receptor beta chain appears in the sequencing data of a study of cytomegalovirus exposure and HLA in healthy donors. Study-wide points: The classifier reportedly diagnosed cytomegalovirus status with high sensitivity and specificity. A later analysis reported that several of the most significant clusters appeared to be linked to common viral pathogens, among them Epstein-Barr virus. Researchers had no immune exposure information except CMV serostatus available. The HLA-A and HLA-B alleles of most subjects were reportedly predicted accurately from TCR beta sequences.

Remarks on this clone: Its antigen remains unidentified.

60 Vbeta and 13 Jbeta primers were used in PCR. The data were produced by immunoSEQ multiplex PCR, yet TCRdb's version contains in-frame clones alone and is incomplete. This sample carries nearly 110,000 clones, approximately 79% of them seen once, and the ten largest clones take around 15%. The germline V gene encodes CDR1 MNHEY and CDR2 SMNVEV (reference sequence). The length of the CDR3 is 15 residues. Trimming removed 2 bases at V and 9 bases at J, with 17 bases between. The specimen sequenced was PBMCs. The clonotype originates from a woman between 35 and 50 years old in good health and CMV-seropositive. The chain has TRBV27 and TRBJ1-5; the D gene is possibly TRBD1 (6 bases). The CDR3 sequence: CASSLRGGLLGPQHF. The DNA of the CDR3 is TGTGCCAGCAGTTTAAGGGGGGGCCTCCTAGGGCCCCAGCATTTT.